This T cell receptor beta chain was captured in a study of blood T cell repertoires in COVID-19. In this sample, this clone turned up once. Profiled with immunoSEQ multiplex PCR; TCRdb holds only in-frame clones, not every one. The repertoire consists of 130,000 to 150,000 clones, with around 83% occurring once and the leading ten covering around 3%. Sequenced: peripheral blood. The sequence was obtained from a woman of 80 years or more with acute or convalescent COVID-19.

CDR3 nucleotide sequence: TGTGCCAGCAGCTTTGGGGGGGCGCTGGGAGGCGGGGAGCTGTTTTTT. Translating gives CASSFGGALGGGELFF. This chain uses TRBV11-2 with TRBJ2-2; D possibly corresponds to TRBD2 (7 bases). The CDR3 consists of 16 residues. The V end was cut by 3 bases, the J end by 7 bases, with 18 bases between. Per germline, CDR1 SGHAT and CDR2 FQNNGV. Using reference TRBV11-2 and TRBJ2-2 for the parts outside the CDR3, the full variable domain is EAGVAQSPRYKIIEKRQSVAFWCNPISGHATLYWYQQILGQGPKLLIQFQNNGVVDDSQLPKDRFSAERLKGVDSTLKIQPAKLEDSAVYLCASSFGGALGGGELFFGEGSRLTVL.